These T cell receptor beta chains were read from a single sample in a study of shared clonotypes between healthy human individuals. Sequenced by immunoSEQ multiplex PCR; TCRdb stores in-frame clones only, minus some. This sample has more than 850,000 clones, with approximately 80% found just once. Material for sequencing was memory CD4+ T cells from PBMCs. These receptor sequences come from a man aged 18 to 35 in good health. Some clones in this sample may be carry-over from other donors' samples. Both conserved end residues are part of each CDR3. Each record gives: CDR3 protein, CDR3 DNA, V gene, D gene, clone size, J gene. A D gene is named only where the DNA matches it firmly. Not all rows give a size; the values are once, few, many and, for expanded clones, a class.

CASSLRDFPGELFF	TGTGCCAGCAGTTTACGGGATTTCCCCGGGGAGCTGTTTTTT	TRBV28	NA	many	TRBJ2-2
CASSPSTGGKTQYF	TGCGCCAGCAGCCCATCGACAGGGGGGAAGACCCAGTACTTC	TRBV5-1	TRBD1	NA	TRBJ2-5
CATFGPGRVYNEQFF	TGTGCCACCTTCGGCCCCGGGAGGGTCTACAATGAGCAGTTCTTC	TRBV6-4	TRBD2	NA	TRBJ2-1
CASGSQRVNEKLFF	TGTGCCAGCGGCTCCCAGCGGGTTAATGAAAAACTGTTTTTT	TRBV7-9	NA	few	TRBJ1-4
CASSQGTGTMAKLFF	TGCGCCAGCAGCCAAGGGACAGGGACGATGGCAAAACTGTTTTTT	TRBV4-3	TRBD1	few	TRBJ1-4
CASSQDLSVVNTEAFF	TGTGCCAGCAGCCAAGATCTCTCGGTTGTTAACACTGAAGCTTTCTTT	TRBV4-2	NA	NA	TRBJ1-1
CASSQDIRTLGNTGELFF	TGTGCCAGCAGCCAAGATATCCGGACACTCGGAAACACCGGGGAGCTGTTTTTT	TRBV4-2	NA	few	TRBJ2-2
CASSLSGETQYF	TGTGCCAGCAGTTTATCGGGGGAGACCCAGTACTTC	TRBV27	NA	NA	TRBJ2-5
CASSRYSGRGGNEQFF	TGTGCCAGCAGCCGGTATAGCGGGAGAGGAGGCAATGAGCAGTTCTTC	TRBV11-1	TRBD2	NA	TRBJ2-1
CASSSQGATNEKLFF	TGTGCCAGCAGCTCGCAGGGGGCGACTAATGAAAAACTGTTTTTT	TRBV11-2	TRBD1	NA	TRBJ1-4
CASSQGPVGGQPQHF	TGTGCCAGCAGTCAGGGCCCGGTAGGAGGTCAGCCCCAGCATTTT	TRBV28	NA	NA	TRBJ1-5
CASSKGGGETQYF	TGTGCCAGCAGCAAAGGGGGCGGGGAGACCCAGTACTTC	TRBV7-8	TRBD1	NA	TRBJ2-5
CASSRQLQETQYF	TGTGCCAGCAGTCGCCAGCTCCAAGAGACCCAGTACTTC	TRBV6-5	NA	once	TRBJ2-5
CASKGQTGNEQFF	TGTGCCTCCAAGGGGCAAACGGGCAATGAGCAGTTCTTC	TRBV2	NA	many	TRBJ2-1
CASSLGGGGRSYGYTF	TGTGCCAGCAGTTTAGGAGGGGGCGGTAGGAGCTATGGCTACACCTTC	TRBV28	TRBD1	NA	TRBJ1-2
CASSPQGGRAKGDTQYF	TGTGCCAGCAGCCCCCAAGGCGGGAGGGCCAAGGGGGATACGCAGTATTTT	TRBV11-2	TRBD2	NA	TRBJ2-3
CASSPTRAIETQYF	TGTGCCAGCAGTCCAACCAGGGCGATCGAGACCCAGTACTTC	TRBV7-3	NA	few	TRBJ2-5
CASSASGPEQYF	TGTGCCAGCAGCGCCTCCGGGCCCGAGCAGTACTTC	TRBV9	NA	NA	TRBJ2-7
CASSERALSQETQYF	TGTGCCAGCAGTGAAAGGGCACTTTCCCAAGAGACCCAGTACTTC	TRBV2	NA	once	TRBJ2-5
CASSVNRDRGQVETQYF	TGTGCCAGCAGCGTCAACCGGGACAGGGGGCAGGTCGAGACCCAGTACTTC	TRBV7-2	TRBD1	NA	TRBJ2-5
CASSLGGRDTEAFF	TGTGCCAGCAGCTTGGGGGGGAGGGACACTGAAGCTTTCTTT	TRBV5-4	NA	few	TRBJ1-1
CASSLGRHSYEQYF	TGTGCCAGCAGCTTAGGACGGCACTCCTACGAACAGTACTTC	TRBV7-9	NA	NA	TRBJ2-7
CASSVQASDEQYF	TGTGCCAGCAGTGTTCAGGCTTCGGACGAGCAGTACTTC	TRBV6-1	NA	NA	TRBJ2-7
CASSDNAFSTDTQYF	TGTGCCAGCAGTGATAACGCGTTTAGCACAGATACGCAGTATTTT	TRBV6-1	NA	NA	TRBJ2-3
CASDPGLAGVGGNEQFF	TGTGCCAGCGACCCCGGACTAGCGGGAGTGGGGGGTAATGAGCAGTTCTTC	TRBV28	TRBD2	NA	TRBJ2-1
CASSEQMGLAGGYEQYF	TGTGCCAGCAGTGAGCAGATGGGACTAGCGGGCGGCTACGAGCAGTACTTC	TRBV6-1	TRBD2	NA	TRBJ2-7
CASSIGGVYTDTQYF	TGTGCCAGTAGTATCGGGGGCGTCTACACAGATACGCAGTATTTT	TRBV19	NA	once	TRBJ2-3
CASREGLAATITDTQYF	TGTGCCAGCAGGGAGGGACTAGCGGCTACAATCACAGATACGCAGTATTTT	TRBV2	TRBD2	NA	TRBJ2-3
CASGSPSGANVLTF	TGTGCTAGTGGTTCCCCCTCTGGGGCCAACGTCCTGACTTTC	TRBV12-5	NA	NA	TRBJ2-6